This T cell receptor beta chain is drawn from a study of Graves' ophthalmopathy and Graves' hyperthyroidism. This clonotype came up many times. The CDR3 covers 15 residues. Trimming left V 5 bases short and J 5 bases short, with 18 bases between. The authors amplified TCR beta CDR3 regions, and they did so from RNA transcripts for repertoire sequencing. RT-PCR was first run with HTBI primers, then multiplex PCR in a second round. TCRdb used MiXCR to reprocess the multiplex PCR reads, holding one entry per CDR3 protein. The table includes roughly 610,000 distinct CDR3 sequences, 22% detected once. Sequenced: peripheral blood. This clonotype originated in a woman aged 18-29 years with stable Graves' hyperthyroidism. Some clones in this sample may be carry-over from other donors' samples. The chain is built from TRBV12-3 or TRBV12-4 and TRBJ1-2; D remains unclear. CDR3 DNA sequence: TGTGCCAGCAGTCACCGGGAAAGAACTTCATATGGCTACACCTTC. It yields the protein CASSHRERTSYGYTF.